The text below deals with one TCR beta chain. Its antigen is still unknown. This sample is part of a study of cytomegalovirus exposure and HLA in healthy donors. Findings of the study overall: Diagnosis of cytomegalovirus status made by the classifier reportedly showed high specificity and sensitivity. Associated with cytomegalovirus, according to the listing, were around 160 TCR beta chains. In a later analysis, donors in an Asian-associated ancestry cluster reportedly had fewer N-insertions in productive TCRs than the cohort mean.

PCR primers comprised 60 Vbeta and 13 Jbeta primers. Method: immunoSEQ multiplex PCR; TCRdb's copy keeps in-frame clones and lacks some. This table has approximately 77,000 clones, about 80% appearing once. CDR1 is MNHEY, CDR2 SMNVEV, per germline (reference sequence). The CDR3 has 11 residues. Trimming removed 4 bases from V and 6 bases from J, with 7 bases in between. The receptor's source is a woman aged 35 to 49 in good health and CMV-seronegative. This chain links TRBV27 with TRBJ2-7; no clear D gene. What was sequenced was PBMCs. CDR3 amino acids: CASSSSSEQYF. CDR3 coding DNA: TGTGCCAGCAGTTCCTCGTCCGAGCAGTACTTC.